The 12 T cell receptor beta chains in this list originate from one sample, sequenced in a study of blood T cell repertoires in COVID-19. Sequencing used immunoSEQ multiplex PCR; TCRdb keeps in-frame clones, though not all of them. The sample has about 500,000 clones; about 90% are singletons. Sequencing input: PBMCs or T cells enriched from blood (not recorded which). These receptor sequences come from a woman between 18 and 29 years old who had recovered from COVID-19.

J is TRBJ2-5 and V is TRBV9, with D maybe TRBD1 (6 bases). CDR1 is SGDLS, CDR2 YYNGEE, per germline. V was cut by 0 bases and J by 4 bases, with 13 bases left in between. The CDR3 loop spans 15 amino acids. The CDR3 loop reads CASSVEPGEGETQYF. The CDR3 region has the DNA TGTGCCAGCAGCGTAGAGCCAGGGGAAGGAGAGACCCAGTACTTC.

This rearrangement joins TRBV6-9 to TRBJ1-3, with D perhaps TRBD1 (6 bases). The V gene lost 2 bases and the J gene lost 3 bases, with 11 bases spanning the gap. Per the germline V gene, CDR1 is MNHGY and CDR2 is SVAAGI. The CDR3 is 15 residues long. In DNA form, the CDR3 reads TGTGCCAGCAGTTATGGGGGGGCGATTGGAAACACCATATATTTT. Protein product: CASSYGGAIGNTIYF.

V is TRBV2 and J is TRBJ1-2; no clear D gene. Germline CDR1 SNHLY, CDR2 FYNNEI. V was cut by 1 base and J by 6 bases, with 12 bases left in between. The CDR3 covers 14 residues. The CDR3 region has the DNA TGTGCCAGCAGTGAAGGCAGGCCTCAACATGGCTACACCTTC. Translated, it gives CASSEGRPQHGYTF.

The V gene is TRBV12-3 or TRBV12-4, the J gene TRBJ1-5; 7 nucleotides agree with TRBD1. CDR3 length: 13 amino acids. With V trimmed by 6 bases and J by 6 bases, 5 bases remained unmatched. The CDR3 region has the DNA TGTGCCAGCAGGGGGTCAGGGGGTCAGCCCCAGCATTTT. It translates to CASRGSGGQPQHF.

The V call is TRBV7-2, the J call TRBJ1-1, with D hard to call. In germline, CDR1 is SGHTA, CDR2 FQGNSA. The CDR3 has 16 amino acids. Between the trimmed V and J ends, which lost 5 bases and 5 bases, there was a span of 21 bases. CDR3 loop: CASSARHQAGRTEAFF. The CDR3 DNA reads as TGTGCCAGCAGCGCGAGACACCAAGCGGGGAGGACTGAAGCTTTCTTT.

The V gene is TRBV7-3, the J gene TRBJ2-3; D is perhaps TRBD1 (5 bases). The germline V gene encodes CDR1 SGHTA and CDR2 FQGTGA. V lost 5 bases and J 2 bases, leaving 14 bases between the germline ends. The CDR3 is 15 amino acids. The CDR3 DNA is TGTGCCAGCAGCCTAGGGGCAGCCATCACAGATACGCAGTATTTT. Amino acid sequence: CASSLGAAITDTQYF.

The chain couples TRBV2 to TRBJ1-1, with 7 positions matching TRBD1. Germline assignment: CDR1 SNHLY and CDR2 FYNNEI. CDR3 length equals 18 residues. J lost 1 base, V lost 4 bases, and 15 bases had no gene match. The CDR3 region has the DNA TGTGCCAGCAGTGGCCCTCAGGGGATGCAGGGGGGGAACACTGAAGCTTTCTTT. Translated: CASSGPQGMQGGNTEAFF.

In nucleotides, the CDR3 is TGTGCCAGCAGGGGACTAGCGTCTACCGGGGAGCTGTTTTTT. Encoded protein: CASRGLASTGELFF. The V gene is TRBV2, the J gene TRBJ2-2, with 10 nucleotides matching TRBD2. J was trimmed by 5 bases and V by 6 bases; bases with no gene match: 3. Per germline, CDR1 SNHLY and CDR2 FYNNEI. The CDR3 runs to 14 residues.

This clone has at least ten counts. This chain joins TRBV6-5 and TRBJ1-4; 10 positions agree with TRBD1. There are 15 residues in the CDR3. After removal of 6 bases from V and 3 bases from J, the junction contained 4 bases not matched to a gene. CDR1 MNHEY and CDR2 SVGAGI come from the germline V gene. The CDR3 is CASRLDRGANEKLFF. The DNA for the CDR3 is TGTGCCAGCAGATTGGACAGGGGGGCTAATGAAAAACTGTTTTTT.

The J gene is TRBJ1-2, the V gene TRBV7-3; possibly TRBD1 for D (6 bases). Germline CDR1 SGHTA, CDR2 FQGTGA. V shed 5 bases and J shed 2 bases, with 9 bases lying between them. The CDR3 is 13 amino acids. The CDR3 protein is CASSDDRNYGYTF. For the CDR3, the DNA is TGTGCCAGCAGCGACGACAGGAACTATGGCTACACCTTC. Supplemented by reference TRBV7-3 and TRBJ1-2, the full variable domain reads GAGVSQTPSNKVTEKGKYVELRCDPISGHTALYWYRQSLGQGPEFLIYFQGTGAADDSGLPNDRFFAVRPEGSVSTLKIQRTERGDSAVYLCASSDDRNYGYTFGSGTRLTVV.

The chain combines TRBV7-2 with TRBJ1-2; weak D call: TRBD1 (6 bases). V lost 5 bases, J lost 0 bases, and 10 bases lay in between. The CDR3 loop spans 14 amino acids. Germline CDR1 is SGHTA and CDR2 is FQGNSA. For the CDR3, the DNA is TGTGCCAGCAGCACCCGACAGGCTAACTATGGCTACACCTTC. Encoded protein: CASSTRQANYGYTF.

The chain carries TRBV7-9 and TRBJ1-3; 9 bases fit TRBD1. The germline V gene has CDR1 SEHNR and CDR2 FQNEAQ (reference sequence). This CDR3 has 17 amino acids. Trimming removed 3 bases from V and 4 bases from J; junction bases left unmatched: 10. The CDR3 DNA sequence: TGTGCCAGCAGCTTTTCTAGTAGGACAGGGGCAGGAAACACCATATATTTT. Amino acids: CASSFSSRTGAGNTIYF.